The clone carrying this TCR beta chain has a handful of counts. PCR involved 60 Vbeta and 13 Jbeta primers. Sequenced by immunoSEQ multiplex PCR; TCRdb stores in-frame clones only, minus some. The sample shows 90,000 to 100,000 clones, approximately 9% of them seen only once. The CDR3 runs to 15 residues. The ends lost 4 bases at V and 0 bases at J; junction bases unmatched: 4. Germline V CDR1 and CDR2: SGHNT, YYREEE (reference sequence). These data come from a study of cytomegalovirus exposure and HLA in healthy donors. The chain links TRBV5-4 to TRBJ2-3, with TRBD1 matching 8 bases. The TCR comes from a man over 45 in good health and CMV-seropositive. The sample consisted of PBMCs. The CDR3 DNA is TGTGCCAGCAGCCCAGGGGGCGGTAGCACAGATACGCAGTATTTT. Its translation is CASSPGGGSTDTQYF.